Listed below are T cell receptor beta chains from one sample, sequenced in a study of cytomegalovirus exposure and HLA in healthy donors. Generated by immunoSEQ multiplex PCR, the TCRdb table keeps only in-frame clones and is missing some. The data show some 90,000 clones, with around 78% seen just once and approximately 0.56% held by the top ten. What was sequenced was PBMCs. These receptor sequences come from a man aged 30 to 45 in good health and CMV-seronegative. Both conserved end residues are part of each CDR3. Each record gives: V gene, J gene, clone size, D gene, CDR3 DNA, CDR3 protein. A D gene is named only where the DNA matches it firmly. The size of a clone is reported for some rows only, either as once, few or many, or as a class for expanded clones.

V gene: TRBV9; J gene: TRBJ2-6; clone size: -; D gene: -; CDR3 DNA: TGTGCCAGCAGCGTAGGTAGGGGTTCTGGGGCCAACGTCCTGACTTTC; CDR3 protein: CASSVGRGSGANVLTF
V gene: TRBV2; J gene: TRBJ1-2; clone size: few; D gene: -; CDR3 DNA: TGTGCCAGCAGTGAATTCCTGCAGGGCGCTGCTGGTGGCTACACCTTC; CDR3 protein: CASSEFLQGAAGGYTF
V gene: TRBV19; J gene: TRBJ2-1; clone size: once; D gene: TRBD2; CDR3 DNA: TGTGCCAGTAGTATTCTAGCGGACCACAATGAGCAGTTCTTC; CDR3 protein: CASSILADHNEQFF
V gene: TRBV5-4; J gene: TRBJ1-2; clone size: once; D gene: -; CDR3 DNA: TGTGCCAGCAGCCAAGGCCCCGGGGATGACTATGGCTACACCTTC; CDR3 protein: CASSQGPGDDYGYTF
V gene: TRBV6-5; J gene: TRBJ2-2; clone size: -; D gene: -; CDR3 DNA: TGTGCCAGCAGTTACCGGGCAGGGGTGACCGGGGAGCTGTTTTTT; CDR3 protein: CASSYRAGVTGELFF
V gene: TRBV7-2; J gene: TRBJ2-7; clone size: once; D gene: TRBD1; CDR3 DNA: TGTGCCAGCAGCTTATTAGGGACAGGGATCTACGAGCAGTACTTC; CDR3 protein: CASSLLGTGIYEQYF
V gene: TRBV13; J gene: TRBJ2-7; clone size: -; D gene: TRBD1; CDR3 DNA: TGTGCCAGCAGCTTACCAGGGGGCTCCTACGAGCAGTACTTC; CDR3 protein: CASSLPGGSYEQYF
V gene: TRBV25-1; J gene: TRBJ1-5; clone size: -; D gene: TRBD1; CDR3 DNA: TGTGCCAGCAGTGAAGGGGGCCAGGGGGGCCAGCCCCAGCATTTT; CDR3 protein: CASSEGGQGGQPQHF
V gene: TRBV29-1; J gene: TRBJ2-7; clone size: -; D gene: -; CDR3 DNA: TGCAGCGCCCGCCGGGGTGCTAGGTACGAGCAGTACTTC; CDR3 protein: CSARRGARYEQYF
V gene: TRBV7-9; J gene: TRBJ1-2; clone size: -; D gene: TRBD1; CDR3 DNA: TGTGCCAGCAGCTCAAAGACAGGGGGACGAGATGGCTACACCTTC; CDR3 protein: CASSSKTGGRDGYTF
V gene: TRBV11-2; J gene: TRBJ1-1; clone size: few; D gene: TRBD1; CDR3 DNA: TGTGCCAGCAGCCCGAGGACAGGGGGCTTTGACACTGAAGCTTTCTTT; CDR3 protein: CASSPRTGGFDTEAFF
V gene: TRBV7-9; J gene: TRBJ1-6; clone size: few; D gene: TRBD1; CDR3 DNA: TGTGCCAGCACCGGACAGGGGGACTCCTATAATTCACCCCTCCACTTT; CDR3 protein: CASTGQGDSYNSPLHF